This T cell receptor beta chain was obtained from a study of cytomegalovirus exposure and HLA in healthy donors. On the study more broadly: There were approximately 85 million unique TCRs (from HLA-typed donors) in an early data release.

Samples came from healthy bone marrow donors. The PCR used 60 Vbeta and 13 Jbeta primers. This table comes from immunoSEQ multiplex PCR, and its TCRdb copy is limited to in-frame clones, with some not included. The data show around 200,000 clones, with about four fifths seen just once and 10% held by the top ten. CDR3 length: 16 amino acids. After removal of 4 bases from V and 8 bases from J, the junction contained 15 bases not matched to a gene. Germline V lookup: CDR1 SGDLS, CDR2 YYNGEE. The sequence was obtained from a woman between 50 and 59 years old in good health and CMV-seropositive. This sequence joins TRBV9 and TRBJ2-1; TRBD1 matches at 7 bases. The material sequenced was PBMCs. Here the CDR3 DNA reads TGTGCCAGCAGCCCCGCGGAACAGGGGACAATCCATGAGCAGTTCTTC. Translated, it gives CASSPAEQGTIHEQFF.